This TCR beta chain was identified in a study of T cell responses to AZD1222 COVID-19 vaccine. Study-level points and caveats: Reports say nearly half of spike-specific TCRs go after unmutated variant regions. Only a handful of AZD1222 recipients, roughly six in all, had baseline seropositivity. Spike was spanned by vaccine-associated CD4 TCRs, which were dominant at 160-218 and 743-854.

Concerning this clone: Its antigen is still unknown.

Only in-frame clones appear in the TCRdb table, and some are missing; sequencing was by immunoSEQ multiplex PCR. This table holds about 94,000 clones, roughly 90% found once. V lost 2 bases to trimming and J lost 4 bases; unmatched junction nucleotides: 0. The germline gives CDR1 MRHNA, CDR2 SNTAGT. This CDR3 is built from 15 residues. Sequences were derived from peripheral blood, sampled 28 days after the second AZD1222 dose. The genes are TRBV6-4 and TRBJ2-2; 11 nucleotides match TRBD2. The origin of this receptor is an adult who received the AZD1222 COVID-19 vaccine. CDR3 residues: CASSDTSGSTGELFF. The CDR3 DNA sequence: TGTGCCAGCAGTGACACTAGCGGGAGCACCGGGGAGCTGTTTTTT.